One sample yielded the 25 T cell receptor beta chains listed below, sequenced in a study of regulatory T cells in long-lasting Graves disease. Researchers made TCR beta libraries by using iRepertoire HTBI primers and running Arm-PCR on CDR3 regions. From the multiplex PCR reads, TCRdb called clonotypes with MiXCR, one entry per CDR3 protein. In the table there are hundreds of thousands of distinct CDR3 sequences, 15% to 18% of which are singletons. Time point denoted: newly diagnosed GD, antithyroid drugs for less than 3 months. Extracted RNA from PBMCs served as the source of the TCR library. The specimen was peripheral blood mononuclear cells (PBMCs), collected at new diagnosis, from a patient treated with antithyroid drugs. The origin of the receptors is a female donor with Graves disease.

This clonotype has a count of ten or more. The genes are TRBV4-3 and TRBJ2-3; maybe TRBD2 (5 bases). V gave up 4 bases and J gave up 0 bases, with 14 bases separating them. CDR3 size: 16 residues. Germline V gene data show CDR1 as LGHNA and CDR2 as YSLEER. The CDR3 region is CASSPDGVSSTDTQYF. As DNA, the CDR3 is TGCGCCAGCAGCCCTGACGGGGTTTCTAGCACAGATACGCAGTATTTT.

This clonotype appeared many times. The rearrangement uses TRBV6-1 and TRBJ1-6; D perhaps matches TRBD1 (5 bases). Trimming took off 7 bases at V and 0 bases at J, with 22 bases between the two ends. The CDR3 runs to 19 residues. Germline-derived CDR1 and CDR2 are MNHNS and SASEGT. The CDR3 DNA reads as TGTGCCAGCAACCTACGTCCCCCCGGGACCCGCTCCTATAATTCACCCCTCCACTTT. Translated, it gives CASNLRPPGTRSYNSPLHF.

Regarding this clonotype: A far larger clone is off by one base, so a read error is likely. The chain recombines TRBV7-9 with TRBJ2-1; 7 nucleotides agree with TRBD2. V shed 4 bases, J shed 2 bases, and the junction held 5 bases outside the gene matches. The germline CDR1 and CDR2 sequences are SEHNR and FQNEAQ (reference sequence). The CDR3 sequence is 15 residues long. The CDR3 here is CASSSNAGAYNEQFF. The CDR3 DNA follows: TGTGCCAGCAGCTCAAACGCGGGGGCCTACAATGAGCAGTTCTTC.

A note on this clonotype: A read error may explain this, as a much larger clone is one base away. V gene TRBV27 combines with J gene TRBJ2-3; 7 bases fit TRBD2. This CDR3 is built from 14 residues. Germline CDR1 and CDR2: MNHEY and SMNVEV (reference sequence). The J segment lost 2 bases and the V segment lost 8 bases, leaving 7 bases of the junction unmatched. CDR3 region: CASRSGTNTDTQYF. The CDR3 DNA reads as TGTGCCAGCCGAAGCGGGACTAACACAGATACGCAGTATTTT.

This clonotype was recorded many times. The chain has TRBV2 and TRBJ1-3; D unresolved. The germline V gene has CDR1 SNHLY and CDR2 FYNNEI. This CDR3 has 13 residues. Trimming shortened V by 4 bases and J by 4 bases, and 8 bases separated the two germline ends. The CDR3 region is CASSATRGNTIYF. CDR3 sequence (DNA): TGTGCCAGCAGTGCAACCAGGGGAAACACCATATATTTT.

The CDR3 loop is CSAEDSRSSYEQYF. CDR3 in DNA: TGCAGTGCCGAGGACTCGAGGAGCTCCTACGAGCAGTACTTC. This sequence joins TRBV20-1 and TRBJ2-7; TRBD2 is a possible D gene (5 bases). Germline CDR1 reads DFQATT; CDR2 reads SNEGSKA (reference sequence). The ends were cut back, 6 bases at V and 0 bases at J, with 15 bases in the middle. This CDR3 contains 14 residues.

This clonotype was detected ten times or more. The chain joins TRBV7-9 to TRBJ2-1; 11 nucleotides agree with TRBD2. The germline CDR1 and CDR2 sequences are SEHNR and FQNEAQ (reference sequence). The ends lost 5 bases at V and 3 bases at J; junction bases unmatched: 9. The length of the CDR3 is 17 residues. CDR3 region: CASSPLQGLADYNEQFF. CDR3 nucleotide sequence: TGTGCCAGCAGCCCCTTGCAGGGACTAGCGGACTACAATGAGCAGTTCTTC.

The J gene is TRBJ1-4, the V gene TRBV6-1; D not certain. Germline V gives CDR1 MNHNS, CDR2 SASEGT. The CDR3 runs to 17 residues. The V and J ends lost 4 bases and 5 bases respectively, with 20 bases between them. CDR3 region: CASSAQTVSEPNEKLFF. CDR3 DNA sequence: TGTGCCAGCAGTGCCCAGACTGTATCGGAGCCGAATGAAAAACTGTTTTTT.

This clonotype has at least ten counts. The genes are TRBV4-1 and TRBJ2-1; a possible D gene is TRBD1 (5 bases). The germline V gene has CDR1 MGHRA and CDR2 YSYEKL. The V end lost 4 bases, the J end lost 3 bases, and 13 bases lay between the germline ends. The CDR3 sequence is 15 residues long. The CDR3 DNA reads TGCGCCAGCAGCCTTGGGGCAGGGTTCTACAATGAGCAGTTCTTC. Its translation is CASSLGAGFYNEQFF.

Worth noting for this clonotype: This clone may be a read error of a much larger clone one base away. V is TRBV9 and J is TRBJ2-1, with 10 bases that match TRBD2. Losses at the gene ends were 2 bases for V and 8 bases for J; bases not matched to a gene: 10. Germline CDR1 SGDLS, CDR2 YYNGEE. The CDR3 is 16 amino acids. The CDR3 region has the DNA TGTGCCAGCAGCGTGGCCGGCCTAGCGGGAGTGGATGAGCAGTTCTTC. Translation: CASSVAGLAGVDEQFF.

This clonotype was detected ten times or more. Written as DNA, the CDR3 is TGTGCCTGGAAACAGCAAGTAGGGACTGAAGCTTTCTTT. It specifies CAWKQQVGTEAFF. The chain has TRBV30 and TRBJ1-1; D gene uncertain. The CDR3 totals 13 residues. The germline V gene encodes CDR1 GTSNPN and CDR2 SVGIG (reference sequence). V lost 4 bases to trimming and J lost 5 bases, with 14 bases between them.

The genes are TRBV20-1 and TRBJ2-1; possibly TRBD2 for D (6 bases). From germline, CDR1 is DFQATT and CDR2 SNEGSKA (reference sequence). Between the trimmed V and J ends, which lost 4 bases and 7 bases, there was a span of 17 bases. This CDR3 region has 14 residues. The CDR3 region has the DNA TGCAGTGCTACTAATCGGGAGAGCCTTAATGAGCAGTTCTTC. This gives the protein CSATNRESLNEQFF.

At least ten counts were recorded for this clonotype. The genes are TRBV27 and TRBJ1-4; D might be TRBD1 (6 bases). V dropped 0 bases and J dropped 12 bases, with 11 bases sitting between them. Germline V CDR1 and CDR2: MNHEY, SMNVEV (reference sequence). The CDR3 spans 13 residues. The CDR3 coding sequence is TGTGCCAGCAGTTTATCGGAGGGGGTGGAACTGTTTTTT. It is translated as CASSLSEGVELFF.

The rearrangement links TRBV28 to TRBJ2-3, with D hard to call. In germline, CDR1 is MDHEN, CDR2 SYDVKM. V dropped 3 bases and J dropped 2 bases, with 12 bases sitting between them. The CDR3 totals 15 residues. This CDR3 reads CASSLLNPATDTQYF. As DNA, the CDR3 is TGTGCCAGCAGTTTGCTTAATCCGGCCACAGATACGCAGTATTTT.

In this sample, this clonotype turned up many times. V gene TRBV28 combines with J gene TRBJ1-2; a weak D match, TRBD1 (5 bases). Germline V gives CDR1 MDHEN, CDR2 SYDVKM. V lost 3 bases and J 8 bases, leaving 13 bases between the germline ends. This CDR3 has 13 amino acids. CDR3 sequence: CASSFQGMRGYTF. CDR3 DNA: TGTGCCAGCAGTTTTCAGGGAATGAGGGGCTACACCTTC.

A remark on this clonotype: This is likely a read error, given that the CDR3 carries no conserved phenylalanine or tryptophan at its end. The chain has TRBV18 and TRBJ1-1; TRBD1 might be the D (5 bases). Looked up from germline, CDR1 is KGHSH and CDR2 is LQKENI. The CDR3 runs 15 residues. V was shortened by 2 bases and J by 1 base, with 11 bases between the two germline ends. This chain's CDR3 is CASSPIGTENTEAFS. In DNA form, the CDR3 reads TGTGCCAGCTCACCAATAGGGACGGAGAACACTGAAGCTTTCTCT.

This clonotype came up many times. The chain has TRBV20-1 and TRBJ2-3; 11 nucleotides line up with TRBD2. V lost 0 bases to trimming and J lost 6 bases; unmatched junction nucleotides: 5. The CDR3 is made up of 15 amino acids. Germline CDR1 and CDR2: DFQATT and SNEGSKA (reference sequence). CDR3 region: CSARDSSGGLDTQYF. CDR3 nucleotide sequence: TGCAGTGCTAGAGATTCTAGCGGGGGGCTGGATACGCAGTATTTT.

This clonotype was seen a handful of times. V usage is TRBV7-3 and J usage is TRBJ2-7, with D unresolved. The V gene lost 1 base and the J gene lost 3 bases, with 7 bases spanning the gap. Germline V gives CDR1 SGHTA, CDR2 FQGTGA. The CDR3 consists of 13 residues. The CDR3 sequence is CASSLRGHYEQYF. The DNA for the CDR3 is TGTGCCAGCAGCTTAAGAGGCCACTACGAGCAGTACTTC.

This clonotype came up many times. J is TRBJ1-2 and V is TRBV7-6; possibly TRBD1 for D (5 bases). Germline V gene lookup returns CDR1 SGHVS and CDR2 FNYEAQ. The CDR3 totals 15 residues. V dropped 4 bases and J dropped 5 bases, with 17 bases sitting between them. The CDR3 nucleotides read TGTGCCAGCAGCTCTTACTCCGAGAGGGGATATGGCTACACCTTC. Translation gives CASSSYSERGYGYTF.

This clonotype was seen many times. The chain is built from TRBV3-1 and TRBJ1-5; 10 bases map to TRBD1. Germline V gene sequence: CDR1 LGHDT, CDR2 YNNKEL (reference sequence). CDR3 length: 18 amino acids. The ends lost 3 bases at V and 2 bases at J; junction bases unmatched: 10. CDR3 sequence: CASSHSLPGTGGNQPQHF. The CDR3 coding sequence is TGTGCCAGCAGCCATTCCTTACCGGGGACAGGGGGCAATCAGCCCCAGCATTTT. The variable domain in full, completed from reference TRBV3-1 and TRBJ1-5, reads DTAVSQTPKYLVTQMGNDKSIKCEQNLGHDTMYWYKQDSKKFLKIMFSYNNKELIINETVPNRFSPKSPDKAHLNLHINSLELGDSAVYFCASSHSLPGTGGNQPQHFGDGTRLSIL.

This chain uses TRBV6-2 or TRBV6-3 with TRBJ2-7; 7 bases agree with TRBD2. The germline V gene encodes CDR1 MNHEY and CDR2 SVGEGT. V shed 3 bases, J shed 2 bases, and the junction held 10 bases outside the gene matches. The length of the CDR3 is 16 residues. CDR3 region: CASSYRREFQTYEQYF. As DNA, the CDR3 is TGTGCCAGCAGTTATCGGCGGGAGTTCCAGACCTACGAGCAGTACTTC.

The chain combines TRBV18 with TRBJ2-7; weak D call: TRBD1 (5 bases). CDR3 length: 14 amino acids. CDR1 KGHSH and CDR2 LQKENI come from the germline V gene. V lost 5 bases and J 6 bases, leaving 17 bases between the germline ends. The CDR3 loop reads CASSANRQTGEQYF. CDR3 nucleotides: TGTGCCAGCTCAGCAAACAGGCAAACTGGCGAGCAGTACTTC.

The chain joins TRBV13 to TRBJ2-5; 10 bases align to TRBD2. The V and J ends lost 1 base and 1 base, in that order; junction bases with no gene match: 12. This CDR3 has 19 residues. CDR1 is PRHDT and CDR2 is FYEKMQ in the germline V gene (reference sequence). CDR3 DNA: TGTGCCAGCAGCTTAGTTGGCCCAACTAGCGGGATACCCCAAGAGACCCAGTACTTC. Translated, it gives CASSLVGPTSGIPQETQYF.

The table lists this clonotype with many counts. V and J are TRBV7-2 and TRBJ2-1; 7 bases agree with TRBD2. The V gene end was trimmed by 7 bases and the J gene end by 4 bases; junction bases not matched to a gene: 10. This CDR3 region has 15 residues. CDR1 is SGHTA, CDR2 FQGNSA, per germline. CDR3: CASTPSGILYNEQFF. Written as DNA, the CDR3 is TGTGCCAGCACCCCGAGCGGGATCCTATACAATGAGCAGTTCTTC.

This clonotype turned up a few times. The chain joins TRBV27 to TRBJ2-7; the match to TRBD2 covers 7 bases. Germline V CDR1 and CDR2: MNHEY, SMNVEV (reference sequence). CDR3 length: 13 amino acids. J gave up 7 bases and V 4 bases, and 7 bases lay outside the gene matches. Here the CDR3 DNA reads TGTGCCAGCAGTTGGCGGGAGCGTCGGGAGCAGTACTTC. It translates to CASSWRERREQYF.